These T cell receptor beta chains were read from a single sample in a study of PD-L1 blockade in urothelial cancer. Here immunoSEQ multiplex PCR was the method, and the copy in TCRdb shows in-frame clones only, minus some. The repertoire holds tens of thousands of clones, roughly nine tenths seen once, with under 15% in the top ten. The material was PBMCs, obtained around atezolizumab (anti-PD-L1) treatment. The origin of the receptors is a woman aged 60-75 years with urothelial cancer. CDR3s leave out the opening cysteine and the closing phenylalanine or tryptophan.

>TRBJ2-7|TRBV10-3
AIRAGTSGGYEQY
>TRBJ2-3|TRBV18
ASSPRTSRTDTQY
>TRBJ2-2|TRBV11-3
ASSKGTGATGELF
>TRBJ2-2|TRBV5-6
ASSLGTGGRAGELF
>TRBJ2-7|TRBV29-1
SVANRGAYEQY
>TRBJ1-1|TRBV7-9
ASSPTGETEAF
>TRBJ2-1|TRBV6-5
ASWGQRQF
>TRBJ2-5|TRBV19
ASSIVAGLVGETQY
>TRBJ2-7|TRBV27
ASSRTSGRLTYEQY
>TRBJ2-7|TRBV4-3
ASSQRTGWTYEQY
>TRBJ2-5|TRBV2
ASMGQGGRRETQY
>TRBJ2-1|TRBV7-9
ASSHRDDDEQF
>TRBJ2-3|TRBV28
ASHQLLAGPSTDTQY
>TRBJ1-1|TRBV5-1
ASSFQMDTEAF
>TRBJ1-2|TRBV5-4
ASSLDSYGYT
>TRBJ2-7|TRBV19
ASSPDRSYEQY
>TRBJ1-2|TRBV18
ASSTGTDYGYT
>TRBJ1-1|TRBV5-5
ASSTGQGNTEAF
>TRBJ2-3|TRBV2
ASSELSDTQY
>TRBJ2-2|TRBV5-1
ASSFTGRNTGELF
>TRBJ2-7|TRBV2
ASMEDRGNDEQY
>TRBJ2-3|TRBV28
ASSSTDTQY
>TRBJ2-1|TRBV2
ATQRDSEQF
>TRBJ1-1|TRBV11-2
ASSLRGTDNTEAF
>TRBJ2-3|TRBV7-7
ASSLRGSDTQY
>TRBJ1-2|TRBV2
ASRSGPVDSLVGYT
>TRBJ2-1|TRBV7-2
ASSPRVAGSIQF
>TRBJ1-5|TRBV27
ASSGEGNQPQH
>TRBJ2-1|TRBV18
ASSPPSNEQF
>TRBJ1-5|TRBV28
ASSPGPGSNQPQH
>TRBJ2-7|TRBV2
ASKVGTSASYEQY
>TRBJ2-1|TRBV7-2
ASSLIRLQF
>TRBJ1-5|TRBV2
ASSAPNGNQPQH
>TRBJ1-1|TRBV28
ASSPTGTPNTEAF
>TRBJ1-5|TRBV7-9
ASSSWGVGQPQH
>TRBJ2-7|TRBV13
ASSTRLAGTYEQY
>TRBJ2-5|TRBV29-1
SVVFGGDRGYETQY
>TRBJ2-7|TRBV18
ASSPLAGPYEQY
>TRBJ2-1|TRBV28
ASSPAGTSGNEQF
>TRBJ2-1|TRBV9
ASSVGLAGSYNEQF
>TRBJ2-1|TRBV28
ASSFPQAAAGYNEQF
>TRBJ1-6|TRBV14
ASSQIRGPYNSPLH
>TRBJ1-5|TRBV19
ASSIIEDREFGQPQH
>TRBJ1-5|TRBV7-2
ASSLSGGGGQPQH
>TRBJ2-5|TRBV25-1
ASSARTGRETQY
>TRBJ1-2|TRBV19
ASSIRQGLNYGYT
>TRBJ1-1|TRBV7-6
ASRLDGGNTEAF
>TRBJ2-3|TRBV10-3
AINPTSGTDTQY
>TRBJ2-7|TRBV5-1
ASSPRGSSLSEQY
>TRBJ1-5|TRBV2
ASSGLGGIQPQH
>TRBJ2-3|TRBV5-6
ASSFGPGRTDTQY